This T cell receptor (beta chain) was documented in a study of regulatory T cells in long-lasting Graves disease. CDR1 and CDR2 (germline): LNHNV, YYDKDF (reference sequence). There are 14 residues in the CDR3. Trimming pared 5 bases from V and 3 bases from J, leaving 11 bases between. Time point in this sample: newly diagnosed GD, antithyroid drugs for less than 3 months. PBMCs were the source of the RNA used for TCR sequencing. Construction of TCR beta libraries relied on iRepertoire HTBI primers and on Arm-PCR targeting CDR3 regions. TCRdb re-called the multiplex PCR reads with MiXCR, one entry per CDR3 protein. The sample carries roughly 420,000 distinct CDR3 sequences, about 15% recorded once. These data also featured in a second study, about T cells in Graves' hyperthyroidism and ophthalmopathy. As reported in that work: Orbital computed tomography and thyroid ultrasound, together with serum TRAb and thyroxine and clinical symptoms, were used for diagnoses. HTBI primers were employed in a first-round RT-PCR of the TCR CDR3.

This receptor was obtained from a woman under 40 with Graves disease. The sequencing used peripheral blood mononuclear cells (PBMCs), collected at new diagnosis, from a patient treated with antithyroid drugs. The chain links TRBV15 to TRBJ2-1; D is perhaps TRBD2 (6 bases). CDR3 loop: CATSPGRDYNEQFF. Here the CDR3 DNA reads TGTGCCACCAGCCCCGGGCGGGACTACAATGAGCAGTTCTTC.